The 31 T cell receptor beta chains presented below share a single source sample, sequenced in a study of neurological immune-mediated disorders. From the 5' RACE reads, TCRdb called clonotypes with MiXCR, one entry per CDR3 protein. This table holds about 30,000 distinct CDR3 sequences, 5.5% to 6% found once. Sequencing was done on a sample of CD4+ T cells from blood. These receptors all stem from a woman between 50 and 59 years old in good health.

V and J are TRBV11-1 and TRBJ2-5; D unresolved. The CDR3 totals 13 residues. Between the trimmed V and J ends, which lost 7 bases and 5 bases, there was a span of 14 bases. Germline V lookup: CDR1 SGHAT, CDR2 FQDESV (reference sequence). The CDR3 loop reads CASNDLMGETQYF. CDR3 coding DNA: TGTGCCAGCAATGATCTGATGGGGGAGACCCAGTACTTC.

This clonotype was counted at least ten times. This chain uses TRBV18 with TRBJ2-3; D may correspond to TRBD1 or TRBD2 (5 bases each). V was clipped by 5 bases and J by 4 bases, with 16 bases between them. Germline lookup yields CDR1 KGHSH and CDR2 LQKENI. The CDR3 consists of 15 residues. The CDR3: CASSYRGRGADTQYF. CDR3 in DNA: TGTGCCAGCTCATACCGTGGGCGAGGGGCAGATACGCAGTATTTT.

This clonotype was counted at least ten times. The chain recombines TRBV6-6 with TRBJ1-1, with D uncertain. This CDR3 comprises 12 residues. Trimming pared 2 bases from V and 5 bases from J, leaving 6 bases between. Germline V gene lookup returns CDR1 MNHNY and CDR2 SVGAGI (reference sequence). In DNA, the CDR3 is TGTGCCAGCAGTTACGAGAGGACTGAAGCTTTCTTT. This gives the protein CASSYERTEAFF.

By sample share, this clonotype is medium-sized. The chain has TRBV5-1 and TRBJ2-3, with D hard to call. Germline V gene data show CDR1 as SGHRS and CDR2 as YFSETQ. This CDR3 comprises 12 residues. Trimming shortened V by 1 base and J by 5 bases, and 5 bases separated the two germline ends. The chain's CDR3 is CASSLSQDTQYF. The CDR3 DNA follows: TGCGCCAGCAGCTTGTCCCAAGATACGCAGTATTTT. The variable domain in full, completed from reference TRBV5-1 and TRBJ2-3, reads KAGVTQTPRYLIKTRGQQVTLSCSPISGHRSVSWYQQTPGQGLQFLFEYFSETQRNKGNFPGRFSGRQFSNSRSEMNVSTLELGDSALYLCASSLSQDTQYFGPGTRLTVL.

This clonotype was counted ten times or more. The chain couples TRBV10-1 to TRBJ2-7; TRBD1 matches 8 bases. The CDR3 consists of 14 residues. The V gene's germline CDR1 is WNHNN and CDR2 SYGVQD (reference sequence). The trim removed 2 bases at V and 3 bases at J, leaving 3 bases unmatched. The CDR3 reads CASSEGTGDYEQYF. In nucleotides, the CDR3 is TGCGCCAGCAGTGAGGGGACAGGAGACTACGAGCAGTACTTC.

This clonotype showed up many times. The rearrangement joins TRBV11-2 to TRBJ1-4; TRBD1 aligns across 7 bases. The CDR3 length is 15 residues. V was clipped by 5 bases and J by 5 bases; unmatched bases: 8. Germline V gene data show CDR1 as SGHAT and CDR2 as FQNNGV. The CDR3 DNA reads TGTGCCAGCAGCCAGAGGGGACAGCGGAATGAAAAACTGTTTTTT. This gives the protein CASSQRGQRNEKLFF.

A few counts support this clonotype. J is TRBJ1-1 and V is TRBV29-1, with unresolved D. CDR3 length equals 12 residues. V lost 6 bases, J lost 1 base, and 9 bases lay in between. Germline V CDR1 and CDR2: SQVTM, ANQGSEA. CDR3 protein: CSVMKTNTEAFF. The CDR3 DNA follows: TGCAGCGTCATGAAAACGAACACTGAAGCTTTCTTT. Looking up the rest from reference TRBV29-1 and TRBJ1-1 gives the full variable domain: SAVISQKPSRDICQRGTSLTIQCQVDSQVTMMFWYRQQPGQSLTLIATANQGSEATYESGFVIDKFPISRPNLTFSTLTVSNMSPEDSSIYLCSVMKTNTEAFFGQGTRLTVV.

This clonotype has at least ten counts. V usage is TRBV28 and J usage is TRBJ2-2, with 8 bases matching TRBD1. V lost 7 bases and J lost 0; bases outside the gene matches: 7. Looked up from germline, CDR1 is MDHEN and CDR2 is SYDVKM. The CDR3 loop spans 16 amino acids. In DNA, the CDR3 is TGTGCCAGCATCGAAATGGGACAGGCGAACACCGGGGAGCTGTTTTTT. Protein: CASIEMGQANTGELFF.

This clonotype came up many times. The chain combines TRBV2 with TRBJ2-7, with 9 bases aligning to TRBD1. V lost 2 bases to trimming and J lost 6 bases; unmatched junction nucleotides: 8. There are 15 residues in the CDR3. Germline CDR1 SNHLY, CDR2 FYNNEI. CDR3 amino acids: CASSERGQGSAEQYF. CDR3 bases: TGTGCCAGCAGTGAACGGGGACAGGGATCTGCCGAGCAGTACTTC. The complete variable domain, with remaining parts taken from reference TRBV2 and TRBJ2-7, reads EPEVTQTPSHQVTQMGQEVILRCVPISNHLYFYWYRQILGQKVEFLVSFYNNEISEKSEIFDDQFSVERPDGSNFTLKIRSTKLEDSAMYFCASSERGQGSAEQYFGPGTRLTVT.

This clonotype is medium-sized within its sample. The chain is built from TRBV7-2 and TRBJ2-7; 7 positions agree with TRBD2. CDR1 and CDR2 from the germline V gene are SGHTA and FQGNSA. V lost 5 bases to trimming and J lost 6 bases; unmatched junction nucleotides: 13. This CDR3 has 15 amino acids. In DNA, the CDR3 is TGTGCCAGCAGCCCCGTCTTCGGGGGGTTCTCCGAGCAGTACTTC. Its protein product is CASSPVFGGFSEQYF.

This clonotype was seen ten or more times. J is TRBJ2-7 and V is TRBV5-1, with no clear D. V was shortened by 3 bases and J by 2 bases, with 9 bases between the two germline ends. This CDR3 spans 13 amino acids. Germline V lookup: CDR1 SGHRS, CDR2 YFSETQ. CDR3 DNA: TGCGCCAGCAGCTCCCGGGCGGCCTACGAGCAGTACTTC. Translation: CASSSRAAYEQYF.

This clonotype is labeled medium-sized. V is TRBV20-1 and J is TRBJ2-5; 8 bases fit TRBD2. Germline-derived CDR1 and CDR2 are DFQATT and SNEGSKA (reference sequence). Germline trimming cut 5 bases from V and 2 bases from J; bases unmatched to any gene: 10. The CDR3 spans 15 residues. CDR3 loop: CSAGSDSGTQETQYF. The DNA of the CDR3 is TGCAGTGCTGGAAGTGATAGCGGGACTCAAGAGACCCAGTACTTC.

This clonotype was seen repeatedly, ten times or more. DNA of the CDR3: TGTGCCAGCAGTGTGCAGGGGTACTATGGCTACACCTTC. Translating it yields CASSVQGYYGYTF. J is TRBJ1-2 and V is TRBV2; tentative D call: TRBD1 (6 bases). CDR3 length equals 13 residues. CDR1 SNHLY and CDR2 FYNNEI come from the germline V gene. V lost 4 bases and J 3 bases, leaving 9 bases between the germline ends.

This clonotype appeared many times. J is TRBJ2-7 and V is TRBV6-1; 7 bases agree with TRBD2. This CDR3 is 13 amino acids long. Germline V gene data show CDR1 as MNHNS and CDR2 as SASEGT. V trimming: 3 bases; J trimming: 12 bases; junction bases outside the gene matches: 11. The CDR3 nucleotides are TGTGCCAGCAGTGAGCTCGGGTCTAGCGGAGGGTACTTC. It codes for CASSELGSSGGYF.

In its sample, this clonotype was seen many times. The chain links TRBV12-5 to TRBJ1-3; D is unresolved. The germline gives CDR1 LGHNT, CDR2 FRNRAP. The CDR3 extends over 11 amino acids. Written as DNA, the CDR3 is TGTGCCGCATCGACTGGAAACACCATATATTTT. It codes for CAASTGNTIYF.

This clonotype showed up many times. The chain uses TRBV3-1 and TRBJ2-7; tentatively, D is TRBD2 (7 bases). This CDR3 region has 17 residues. Germline V gene sequence: CDR1 LGHDT, CDR2 YNNKEL (reference sequence). Trimming removed 6 bases at V and 7 bases at J, with 28 bases between. CDR3 sequence (DNA): TGTGCCAGCAGTCCCCGGTTTGGCGGGGGCCCAAATTGGGAGCAGTACTTC. Translation: CASSPRFGGGPNWEQYF.

This clonotype was recorded at least ten times. CDR3 nucleotide sequence: TGTGCCAGCAGTTTCGCGGGGGCGAACAATGAGCAGTTCTTC. Residues: CASSFAGANNEQFF. The V and J genes are TRBV12-3 or TRBV12-4 and TRBJ2-1, with D possibly being TRBD2 (7 bases). CDR3 length equals 14 residues. With 3 bases removed from V and 5 bases from J, the gap between germline ends came to 11 bases.

Points on this clonotype: At one end, the junction sequence differs from germline, possibly due to a read error. The chain carries TRBV7-2 and TRBJ1-6; possible D gene TRBD1, 5 bases. The V gene's germline CDR1 is SGHTA and CDR2 FQGNSA. The CDR3 extends over 18 amino acids. The CDR3 is CASSSSLAGGSYNSPLHF. CDR3 coding DNA: TGTGCCAGTAGCTCATCGTTGGCGGGGGGCTCCTATAATTCACCCCTCCACTTT.

Ten or more counts support this clonotype. The CDR3 DNA follows: TGTGCCAGCAGCTCTATAGCGGGAGGGCCCCACAATGAGCAGTTCTTC. Its protein product is CASSSIAGGPHNEQFF. The chain recombines TRBV5-6 with TRBJ2-1, with 11 bases lining up with TRBD2. The V gene's germline CDR1 is SGHDT and CDR2 YYEEEE. CDR3 length: 16 amino acids. V gave up 3 bases and J gave up 5 bases; unmatched junction bases: 7.

This clonotype was seen many times. The chain couples TRBV4-3 to TRBJ1-6, with 8 bases fitting TRBD1. The CDR3 extends over 16 amino acids. With V trimmed by 2 bases and J by 7 bases, 7 bases remained unmatched. Germline V gene sequence: CDR1 LGHNA, CDR2 YSLEER. CDR3 coding DNA: TGCGCCAGCAGCCAACATTGGACAGGGAACAATTCACCCCTCCACTTT. Its protein product is CASSQHWTGNNSPLHF.

At least ten counts were recorded for this clonotype. The V gene is TRBV19, the J gene TRBJ2-2; no reliable D call. This CDR3 spans 11 amino acids. Germline-derived CDR1 and CDR2 are LNHDA and SQIVND (reference sequence). Between the trimmed V and J ends, which lost 8 bases and 5 bases, there was a span of 6 bases. For the CDR3, the DNA is TGTGCCAGTGGGAATACCGGGGAGCTGTTTTTT. Its translation: CASGNTGELFF.

This clonotype was picked up many times. This chain joins TRBV7-3 and TRBJ2-1; TRBD2 aligns across 13 bases. This CDR3 has 19 amino acids. Trimming at V came to 6 bases and at J to 7 bases, leaving 18 bases not matched to a gene. Germline lookup yields CDR1 SGHTA and CDR2 FQGTGA. The CDR3 here is CASSSTIGGLAGEINEQFF. For the CDR3, the DNA is TGTGCCAGCAGTTCAACAATTGGTGGACTAGCGGGAGAAATTAATGAGCAGTTCTTC.

In this sample, this clonotype turned up many times. The chain has TRBV6-1 and TRBJ2-1; D tentatively reads TRBD1 or TRBD2 (6 bases each). This CDR3 spans 15 amino acids. The germline gives CDR1 MNHNS, CDR2 SASEGT. The ends were cut back, 1 base at V and 1 base at J, with 8 bases in the middle. CDR3 in DNA: TGTGCCAGCAGTGAAGGAGGGGGGTCCTACAATGAGCAGTTCTTC. Translating it yields CASSEGGGSYNEQFF.

Many counts were recorded for this clonotype. The rearrangement uses TRBV7-2 and TRBJ1-1; no clear D gene. There are 13 residues in the CDR3. V was cut by 3 bases and J by 3 bases, with 8 bases left in between. Germline CDR1 reads SGHTA; CDR2 reads FQGNSA. The DNA of the CDR3 is TGTGCCAGCAGCTTCCCCCGGGACACTGAAGCTTTCTTT. It yields the protein CASSFPRDTEAFF.

The chain carries TRBV20-1 and TRBJ1-4, with a possible D match to TRBD1 (6 bases). The germline V and J ends were trimmed by 5 bases and 8 bases, with 12 bases remaining between them. Looked up from germline, CDR1 is DFQATT and CDR2 is SNEGSKA (reference sequence). This CDR3 comprises 12 residues. The CDR3 loop reads CSAATGKEKLFF. CDR3 bases: TGCAGTGCTGCTACAGGGAAGGAAAAACTGTTTTTT.

In its sample, this clonotype was seen many times. The V gene is TRBV9, the J gene TRBJ2-1; D is possibly TRBD1 (6 bases). V lost 4 bases and J 5 bases, leaving 19 bases between the germline ends. The germline CDR1 and CDR2 sequences are SGDLS and YYNGEE. The CDR3 runs to 16 residues. The CDR3, as DNA: TGTGCCAGCAGCCCCCGCCAGGGGTACGGTAACAATGAGCAGTTCTTC. It translates to CASSPRQGYGNNEQFF.

This clonotype was counted ten times or more. The CDR3 nucleotides read TGCGCCAGCAGCTTGTCCAGGACGGCGAACACCGGGGAGCTGTTTTTT. Residues: CASSLSRTANTGELFF. The chain couples TRBV5-1 to TRBJ2-2, with D hard to call. Germline CDR1 is SGHRS and CDR2 is YFSETQ. The CDR3 covers 16 residues. V was pared by 1 base and J by 0 bases, with 10 bases between.

This clonotype was counted many times. The genes are TRBV5-1 and TRBJ2-3, with 8 bases that match TRBD2. The germline CDR1 and CDR2 sequences are SGHRS and YFSETQ. V lost 4 bases and J lost 2; bases outside the gene matches: 3. This CDR3 contains 14 residues. This CDR3 reads CASSTSGPTDTQYF. The CDR3 DNA reads TGCGCCAGCAGCACTAGCGGTCCCACAGATACGCAGTATTTT.

This clonotype was counted many times. V gene TRBV20-1 combines with J gene TRBJ1-5; D is unresolved. The CDR3 extends over 13 amino acids. The V gene lost 6 bases and the J gene lost 3 bases, with 12 bases spanning the gap. CDR1 and CDR2 from the germline V gene are DFQATT and SNEGSKA (reference sequence). The chain's CDR3 is CSAPGETNQPQHF. CDR3 DNA sequence: TGCAGTGCCCCGGGAGAAACCAATCAGCCCCAGCATTTT.

The chain employs TRBV6-2 or TRBV6-3 and TRBJ2-1; D remains unclear. In germline, CDR1 is MNHEY, CDR2 SVGEGT. This CDR3 contains 12 residues. The V and J ends lost 4 bases and 6 bases respectively, with 7 bases between them. DNA of the CDR3: TGTGCCAGCAGTTCTAGAGTCAATGAGCAGTTCTTC. Translated, it gives CASSSRVNEQFF.

This clonotype was seen ten or more times. The chain employs TRBV12-3 or TRBV12-4 and TRBJ2-7, with 8 bases matching TRBD1. The CDR3 loop spans 14 amino acids. Unmatched junction bases numbered 3, after V lost 5 bases and J lost 0 bases. DNA for the CDR3: TGTGCCAGCAGTACGGACAGGGCCTCCTACGAGCAGTACTTC. The encoded protein is CASSTDRASYEQYF.